Presented here are 29 T cell receptor beta chains from one specimen sequenced in a study of blood T cell repertoires in COVID-19. The data were produced by immunoSEQ multiplex PCR, yet TCRdb's version contains in-frame clones alone and is incomplete. The sample yields roughly 240,000 clones, about 90% seen once. Sequencing was carried out using peripheral blood. The origin of the receptors is a woman in her twenties or thirties who had recovered from COVID-19.

The V gene is TRBV12-5, the J gene TRBJ2-1; 9 nucleotides match TRBD2. Germline lookup yields CDR1 LGHNT and CDR2 FRNRAP. Germline trimming cut 5 bases from V and 3 bases from J; bases unmatched to any gene: 2. The CDR3 contains 14 residues. The CDR3 here is CASGTSGLYNEQFF. The CDR3 DNA is TGTGCTAGTGGTACTAGCGGGCTCTACAATGAGCAGTTCTTC.

This clone was detected only once. The genes are TRBV10-2 and TRBJ2-7; 7 bases map to TRBD1. The germline gives CDR1 WSHSY, CDR2 SAAADI. Trimming removed 5 bases from V and 0 bases from J; junction bases left unmatched: 4. The CDR3 totals 14 residues. The CDR3 region has the DNA TGCGCCAGCAGTAGACAGGGTTTCTCCTACGAGCAGTACTTC. This encodes CASSRQGFSYEQYF.

The J gene is TRBJ2-2, the V gene TRBV7-9; no clear D. Germline V gene data show CDR1 as SEHNR and CDR2 as FQNEAQ (reference sequence). This CDR3 region has 13 residues. V shed 5 bases and J shed 10 bases, with 14 bases lying between them. CDR3: CASSPAVKTELFF. The CDR3 DNA sequence: TGTGCCAGCAGCCCGGCGGTAAAGACGGAGCTGTTTTTT.

The CDR3 region is CASSLQGEGYGYTF. The CDR3 DNA follows: TGTGCCAGCAGCTTGCAGGGTGAAGGCTATGGCTACACCTTC. This rearrangement joins TRBV5-4 to TRBJ1-2; the D gene is possibly TRBD1 (5 bases). This CDR3 comprises 14 residues. Germline V gene data show CDR1 as SGHNT and CDR2 as YYREEE (reference sequence). Deletions cut 1 base from V and 4 bases from J, with 11 bases between.

V is TRBV7-3 and J is TRBJ2-3; D may be TRBD2 (6 bases). The germline CDR1 and CDR2 sequences are SGHTA and FQGTGA. Deletions cut 9 bases from V and 0 bases from J, with 10 bases between. The length of the CDR3 is 13 residues. The CDR3 DNA is TGTGCCAGTCGGCGGGACAGCACAGATACGCAGTATTTT. Translation gives CASRRDSTDTQYF.

This CDR3 is CASSLGWAGDYNEQFF. The CDR3 nucleotides read TGCGCCAGCAGCCTCGGGTGGGCGGGGGACTACAATGAGCAGTTCTTC. The chain recombines TRBV4-3 with TRBJ2-1; 7 nucleotides match TRBD2. Germline V CDR1 and CDR2: LGHNA, YSLEER. V shed 4 bases, J shed 3 bases, and the junction held 9 bases outside the gene matches. This CDR3 has 16 amino acids.

There are a few counts of this clone. The chain employs TRBV2 and TRBJ2-2; the match to TRBD1 covers 7 bases. V lost 4 bases to trimming and J lost 9 bases; unmatched junction nucleotides: 2. From germline, CDR1 is SNHLY and CDR2 FYNNEI. The CDR3 loop spans 12 amino acids. CDR3 loop: CASSATGRELFF. CDR3 nucleotide sequence: TGTGCCAGCAGTGCGACAGGGAGGGAGCTGTTTTTT.

The chain links TRBV7-9 to TRBJ1-1; 12 positions agree with TRBD1. CDR1 and CDR2 from the germline V gene are SEHNR and FQNEAQ (reference sequence). V was clipped by 4 bases and J by 6 bases; unmatched bases: 3. The length of the CDR3 is 14 residues. As DNA, the CDR3 is TGTGCCAGCAGCTCCCGGGACAGGGGGCCTGAAGCTTTCTTT. Translating gives CASSSRDRGPEAFF.

The table lists this clone with a count of one. The chain uses TRBV7-9 and TRBJ1-4; D may be TRBD1 (5 bases). The CDR3 length is 14 residues. Per the germline V gene, CDR1 is SEHNR and CDR2 is FQNEAQ (reference sequence). The V end lost 2 bases, the J end lost 3 bases, and 7 bases lay between the germline ends. CDR3 bases: TGTGCCAGCAGCTTAATGGGGCCTAATGAAAAACTGTTTTTT. Its protein product is CASSLMGPNEKLFF.

The gene calls are TRBV27 and TRBJ1-2, with no clear D. Germline V gene sequence: CDR1 MNHEY, CDR2 SMNVEV (reference sequence). The germline V and J ends were trimmed by 3 bases and 7 bases, with 15 bases remaining between them. The CDR3 contains 14 residues. The chain's CDR3 is CASSFGYGGSGYTF. CDR3 bases: TGTGCCAGCAGTTTTGGTTACGGAGGCAGTGGCTACACCTTC.

The chain couples TRBV10-3 to TRBJ2-5, with D maybe TRBD2 (6 bases). The CDR3 is 14 residues long. V dropped 10 bases and J dropped 2 bases, with 17 bases sitting between them. The germline V gene encodes CDR1 ENHRY and CDR2 SYGVKD. The CDR3 nucleotides are TGTGCCACCCGAGGAGGGGCAGGGCAAGAGACCCAGTACTTC. Translating it yields CATRGGAGQETQYF.

This clone appeared a single time. The V and J genes are TRBV7-9 and TRBJ1-2; weak D call: TRBD1 (6 bases). The germline gives CDR1 SEHNR, CDR2 FQNEAQ (reference sequence). The CDR3 loop spans 14 amino acids. Trimming stripped 7 bases from V and 0 bases from J, with 12 bases between. The CDR3 DNA is TGTGCCAGCATCGGTACAGGGTCTAACTATGGCTACACCTTC. This translates into CASIGTGSNYGYTF.

This clone has a handful of counts. The rearrangement uses TRBV6-5 and TRBJ2-2; 9 bases line up with TRBD2. CDR3 length: 15 residues. Germline V gives CDR1 MNHEY, CDR2 SVGAGI. Trimming removed 5 bases from V and 6 bases from J; junction bases left unmatched: 7. The CDR3 sequence is CASSRPSGAAGELFF. The CDR3 DNA reads as TGTGCCAGCAGTCGACCTAGCGGGGCTGCCGGGGAGCTGTTTTTT.

The chain has TRBV4-1 and TRBJ2-7; 8 nucleotides align to TRBD1. The CDR3 loop spans 15 amino acids. V gave up 1 base and J gave up 1 base; unmatched junction bases: 3. Germline V gene sequence: CDR1 MGHRA, CDR2 YSYEKL. The CDR3 is CASSQGQGTSYEQYF. In nucleotides, the CDR3 is TGCGCCAGCAGCCAAGGACAGGGGACTTCCTACGAGCAGTACTTC.

The CDR3 sequence is CASSPRGRTYNSPLHF. CDR3 coding DNA: TGTGCCAGCAGCCCCCGTGGTAGAACCTATAATTCACCCCTCCACTTT. The V gene is TRBV7-2, the J gene TRBJ1-6, with D uncertain. CDR3 length: 16 amino acids. V was pared by 5 bases and J by 2 bases, with 13 bases between. CDR1 and CDR2 from the germline V gene are SGHTA and FQGNSA.

The chain recombines TRBV5-1 with TRBJ2-7; 8 bases line up with TRBD1. V lost 0 bases and J lost 3; bases outside the gene matches: 5. The CDR3 is made up of 15 amino acids. Germline V gene sequence: CDR1 SGHRS, CDR2 YFSETQ. In DNA, the CDR3 is TGCGCCAGCAGCTTGGGGGGTGACAGGGGCTACGAGCAGTACTTC. It encodes CASSLGGDRGYEQYF.

This clone occurred once. This chain uses TRBV5-4 with TRBJ2-2, with D uncertain. Trimming took 0 bases from V and 1 from J, leaving 4 bases between them. There are 14 residues in the CDR3. CDR1 and CDR2 (germline): SGHNT, YYREEE (reference sequence). For the CDR3, the DNA is TGTGCCAGCAGCTTGGGACAGAACACCGGGGAGCTGTTTTTT. It translates to CASSLGQNTGELFF.

The V call is TRBV10-2, the J call TRBJ1-1, with a weak D call TRBD1 (5 bases). The CDR3 runs to 13 residues. Trimming shortened V by 3 bases and J by 5 bases, and 10 bases separated the two germline ends. Germline values: CDR1 WSHSY, CDR2 SAAADI. This chain's CDR3 is CASSEGVGTEAFF. The CDR3 DNA follows: TGCGCCAGCAGTGAAGGGGTTGGGACTGAAGCTTTCTTT.

V is TRBV6-5 and J is TRBJ2-2; D call uncertain. Trimming shortened V by 2 bases and J by 4 bases, and 14 bases separated the two germline ends. The CDR3 runs 16 residues. Germline V gives CDR1 MNHEY, CDR2 SVGAGI. The DNA for the CDR3 is TGTGCCAGCAGTTACATCTCAAGACTCCCCACCGGGGAGCTGTTTTTT. Residues: CASSYISRLPTGELFF.

V and J are TRBV10-3 and TRBJ2-2; 10 bases align to TRBD1. The germline V gene has CDR1 ENHRY and CDR2 SYGVKD. The CDR3 has 16 residues. V trimming: 9 bases; J trimming: 5 bases; junction bases outside the gene matches: 12. The CDR3 loop is CAMSRGDRGGTGELFF. The CDR3 nucleotides read TGTGCCATGTCCAGGGGGGACAGGGGAGGAACCGGGGAGCTGTTTTTT.

The chain carries TRBV5-1 and TRBJ1-4; perhaps TRBD1 as D (6 bases). Trimming stripped 8 bases from V and 6 bases from J, with 20 bases between. The CDR3 contains 15 residues. CDR1 and CDR2 (germline): SGHRS, YFSETQ. CDR3 region: CARRGQINADEKLFF. CDR3 nucleotides: TGCGCCAGACGCGGACAGATAAACGCAGATGAAAAACTGTTTTTT.

J is TRBJ1-1 and V is TRBV7-9; possibly TRBD1 for D (5 bases). Germline V gives CDR1 SEHNR, CDR2 FQNEAQ (reference sequence). The CDR3 is made up of 17 amino acids. V lost 0 bases and J lost 0, with 14 bases in between. CDR3 protein: CASSLARDSEMNTEAFF. CDR3 coding DNA: TGTGCCAGCAGCTTAGCTAGGGACTCAGAGATGAACACTGAAGCTTTCTTT.

This chain uses TRBV5-6 with TRBJ2-7; TRBD1 is a possible D gene (5 bases). The CDR3 contains 16 residues. V was clipped by 2 bases and J by 7 bases, with 22 bases between them. Germline CDR1 is SGHDT and CDR2 is YYEEEE. CDR3: CASSLMGSQGSREQYF. CDR3 coding DNA: TGTGCCAGCAGCTTAATGGGGTCGCAGGGATCAAGGGAGCAGTACTTC.

The chain uses TRBV5-5 and TRBJ2-5, with 8 nucleotides matching TRBD1. This CDR3 region has 16 residues. CDR1 is SGHKS and CDR2 is YYEKEE in the germline V gene (reference sequence). J was trimmed by 5 bases and V by 4 bases; bases with no gene match: 13. The CDR3 DNA follows: TGTGCCAGCAGCATAGATTCCAGGGGGCTATGGGAGACCCAGTACTTC. This encodes CASSIDSRGLWETQYF.

The chain recombines TRBV5-6 with TRBJ2-7; 9 bases agree with TRBD1. From germline, CDR1 is SGHDT and CDR2 YYEEEE. The CDR3 is 15 amino acids. V was pared by 2 bases and J by 4 bases, with 7 bases of the junction left unmatched. This chain's CDR3 is CASSFPGQGGYEQYF. DNA of the CDR3: TGTGCCAGCAGCTTTCCGGGACAGGGTGGGTACGAGCAGTACTTC.

The chain employs TRBV7-9 and TRBJ1-1; TRBD1 is a possible D gene (6 bases). There are 15 residues in the CDR3. With 1 base removed from V and 4 bases from J, the gap between germline ends came to 13 bases. Germline V gene lookup returns CDR1 SEHNR and CDR2 FQNEAQ (reference sequence). Written as DNA, the CDR3 is TGTGCCAGCAGCTTAGGGCCAACAGGGTCCACTGAAGCTTTCTTT. Protein: CASSLGPTGSTEAFF.

The J gene is TRBJ2-3, the V gene TRBV10-2; a possible D gene is TRBD2 (6 bases). CDR1 WSHSY and CDR2 SAAADI come from the germline V gene. The V end was cut by 3 bases, the J end by 6 bases, with 16 bases between. This CDR3 spans 15 amino acids. CDR3 sequence (DNA): TGCGCCAGCAGTGAACCGGGACTCCAGTTGGATACGCAGTATTTT. This sequence encodes CASSEPGLQLDTQYF.

The chain joins TRBV6-6 to TRBJ1-1, with 7 nucleotides matching TRBD1. The CDR3 is made up of 15 amino acids. With 6 bases clipped from V and 2 bases from J, the junction kept 9 bases outside the gene matches. Germline CDR1 and CDR2: MNHNY and SVGAGI (reference sequence). This chain's CDR3 is CASSLSGTANTEAFF. CDR3 DNA sequence: TGTGCCAGCAGCCTATCTGGGACAGCTAACACTGAAGCTTTCTTT.

The chain links TRBV5-1 to TRBJ2-1; D is possibly TRBD1 (5 bases). Germline V gene sequence: CDR1 SGHRS, CDR2 YFSETQ. This CDR3 region has 13 residues. V shed 0 bases and J shed 9 bases, with 10 bases lying between them. The CDR3: CASSLEAQGEQFF. CDR3 bases: TGCGCCAGCAGCTTGGAGGCCCAGGGTGAGCAGTTCTTC.